These 13 T cell receptor beta chains were sequenced from one sample in a study of T-cell reconstitution after alpha-beta-depleted transplantation in children. Preparing the TCRbeta library involved the use of unique molecular identifiers. TCRdb reprocessed the PCR reads via MiXCR and lists one record per CDR3 protein. The data show about 580,000 distinct CDR3 sequences, 23% seen once. Sequencing used PBMCs, mostly from graft donor cells, obtained 360 days after TCRalphabeta/CD19-depleted stem cell transplant. The receptor source for this set is a boy in the first two years of life who had a stem cell transplant for acute myeloid leukemia, so the T cells may come from the graft donor.

This clonotype was seen many times. The rearrangement joins TRBV12-3 or TRBV12-4 to TRBJ2-7; possibly TRBD2 for D (5 bases). The CDR3 is made up of 12 amino acids. V was trimmed by 5 bases and J by 6 bases, leaving 11 bases between them. The CDR3 sequence is CASSTRRGEQYV. CDR3 coding DNA: TGTGCCAGCAGTACGCGCCGGGGCGAGCAGTACGTC.

This clonotype showed up just a few times. The chain couples TRBV10-3 to TRBJ1-1; TRBD1 aligns across 8 bases. CDR1 is ENHRY and CDR2 is SYGVKD in the germline V gene. The CDR3 contains 14 residues. The V segment lost 6 bases and the J segment 1 base; nucleotides outside the gene matches: 4. In DNA form, the CDR3 reads TGTGCCATCAGGTCCGGGACAGGGAACACTGAAGCTTTCTTT. Residues: CAIRSGTGNTEAFF.

The chain carries TRBV29-1 and TRBJ1-2; D gene unclear. Per the germline V gene, CDR1 is SQVTM and CDR2 is ANQGSEA. The germline V and J ends were trimmed by 3 bases and 7 bases, with 12 bases remaining between them. The CDR3 consists of 12 residues. CDR3 bases: TGCAGCGTTGATAGTACCACCTGTGGCTACACCTTC. It encodes CSVDSTTCGYTF.

This clonotype was observed at least ten times. The chain recombines TRBV7-2 with TRBJ2-1; 10 bases align to TRBD1. There are 15 residues in the CDR3. With 5 bases clipped from V and 6 bases from J, the junction kept 7 bases outside the gene matches. The germline gives CDR1 SGHTA, CDR2 FQGNSA. The CDR3 here is CASSRPGQGSNEQFF. The CDR3 DNA reads TGTGCCAGCAGCAGACCGGGACAGGGGTCCAATGAGCAGTTCTTC. Complete variable domain (other parts from reference TRBV7-2 and TRBJ2-1): GAGVSQSPSNKVTEKGKDVELRCDPISGHTALYWYRQSLGQGLEFLIYFQGNSAPDKSGLPSDRFSAERTGGSVSTLTIQRTQQEDSAVYLCASSRPGQGSNEQFFGPGTRLTVL.

This clonotype showed up many times. The V call is TRBV29-1, the J call TRBJ1-2, with unresolved D. Germline CDR1 SQVTM, CDR2 ANQGSEA. V lost 7 bases and J lost 3, with 15 bases in between. The CDR3 contains 13 residues. The CDR3 DNA follows: TGCAGCGACTGGAGTGGGCAGTACTATGGCTACACCTTC. It codes for CSDWSGQYYGYTF. The variable domain in full, with the rest retrieved from reference TRBV29-1 and TRBJ1-2, is SAVISQKPSRDICQRGTSLTIQCQVDSQVTMMFWYRQQPGQSLTLIATANQGSEATYESGFVIDKFPISRPNLTFSTLTVSNMSPEDSSIYLCSDWSGQYYGYTFGSGTRLTVV.

The chain combines TRBV7-9 with TRBJ2-3; a weak D match, TRBD2 (5 bases). Germline-derived CDR1 and CDR2 are SEHNR and FQNEAQ (reference sequence). The CDR3 is made up of 15 amino acids. The V end was cut by 7 bases, the J end by 0 bases, with 14 bases between. CDR3 bases: TGTGCCAGCACCAAACGGGGAGTTAGCACAGATACGCAGTATTTT. This codes for CASTKRGVSTDTQYF.

The gene calls are TRBV25-1 and TRBJ2-3; 9 bases align to TRBD1. Trimming removed 4 bases from V and 6 bases from J; junction bases left unmatched: 5. Per the germline V gene, CDR1 is MGHDK and CDR2 is SYGVNS. The CDR3 runs to 14 residues. The CDR3 protein is CASSVTGGSDTQYF. The CDR3 coding sequence is TGTGCCAGCAGTGTAACAGGGGGCTCGGATACGCAGTATTTT.

This clonotype was seen a few times. V and J are TRBV7-2 and TRBJ2-7, with TRBD1 matching over 7 bases. The CDR3 loop spans 15 amino acids. V lost 1 base and J lost 2; bases outside the gene matches: 5. CDR1 is SGHTA and CDR2 is FQGNSA in the germline V gene. For the CDR3, the DNA is TGTGCCAGCAGCTTAGAAGGGGGACAGACCTACGAGCAGTACTTC. The encoded protein is CASSLEGGQTYEQYF. The entire variable domain, with the rest obtained from reference TRBV7-2 and TRBJ2-7, is as follows: GAGVSQSPSNKVTEKGKDVELRCDPISGHTALYWYRQSLGQGLEFLIYFQGNSAPDKSGLPSDRFSAERTGGSVSTLTIQRTQQEDSAVYLCASSLEGGQTYEQYFGPGTRLTVT.

In this sample, this clonotype turned up many times. The chain combines TRBV5-1 with TRBJ1-6, with 9 bases that match TRBD1. The ends lost 4 bases at V and 7 bases at J; junction bases unmatched: 6. CDR1 and CDR2 from the germline V gene are SGHRS and YFSETQ. CDR3 length equals 15 residues. Here the CDR3 DNA reads TGCGCCAGCAGCAAGGGACAGGGATCAAATTCACCCCTCCACTTT. Encoded protein: CASSKGQGSNSPLHF.

This clonotype has a count of ten or more. The V and J genes are TRBV6-5 and TRBJ1-5, with D maybe TRBD1 (5 bases). The CDR3 loop spans 13 amino acids. Trimming removed 8 bases from V and 5 bases from J, with 13 bases in between. Germline lookup yields CDR1 MNHEY and CDR2 SVGAGI. CDR3 sequence reads: CASAGRTDQPQHF. CDR3 nucleotide sequence: TGTGCCAGCGCGGGGCGGACCGATCAGCCCCAGCATTTT.

This clonotype has only a few counts. The J gene is TRBJ2-2, the V gene TRBV6-5; D gene ambiguous. The V end lost 0 bases, the J end lost 2 bases, and 7 bases lay between the germline ends. The CDR3 has 15 amino acids. CDR1 MNHEY and CDR2 SVGAGI come from the germline V gene. CDR3: CASSYSLTNTGELFF. As DNA, the CDR3 is TGTGCCAGCAGTTACTCCCTAACCAACACCGGGGAGCTGTTTTTT.

This clonotype was detected only a few times. J is TRBJ1-1 and V is TRBV20-1, with D possibly being TRBD1 (5 bases). Germline CDR1 and CDR2: DFQATT and SNEGSKA (reference sequence). The CDR3 sequence is 11 residues long. Trimming pared 6 bases from V and 10 bases from J, leaving 15 bases between. The CDR3 loop reads CSARDGPGAFF. The DNA of the CDR3 is TGCAGTGCACGGGACGGACCAGGAGCTTTCTTT.

Ten or more counts support this clonotype. This chain links TRBV15 with TRBJ2-1, with D tentatively TRBD2 (6 bases). This CDR3 is built from 12 residues. V was pared by 4 bases and J by 9 bases, with 10 bases between. Germline assignment: CDR1 LNHNV and CDR2 YYDKDF (reference sequence). The CDR3 DNA sequence: TGTGCCACCAGCATGTGGCGGGGTGAGCAGTTCTTC. Translated: CATSMWRGEQFF.